These 2 T cell receptor beta chains came from one sample sequenced in a study of blood T cell repertoires in COVID-19. Using immunoSEQ multiplex PCR, the repertoire was profiled, and TCRdb retains in-frame clones only, with some absent. The table records approximately 75,000 clones, around 89% of them present only once. Sequencing input: peripheral blood. The source of these receptors is a man in his sixties with acute or convalescent COVID-19.

V and J are TRBV7-3 and TRBJ2-1; TRBD2 aligns across 7 bases. The CDR3 has 14 residues. Germline trimming cut 2 bases from V and 6 bases from J; bases unmatched to any gene: 4. Germline-derived CDR1 and CDR2 are SGHTA and FQGTGA. For the CDR3, the DNA is TGTGCCAGCAGCTTAGGCGGGGGACCCAATGAGCAGTTCTTC. Protein sequence: CASSLGGGPNEQFF.

The chain carries TRBV18 and TRBJ2-3; 7 bases map to TRBD1. Germline V gene data show CDR1 as KGHSH and CDR2 as LQKENI. The J segment lost 1 base and the V segment lost 3 bases, leaving 7 bases of the junction unmatched. The CDR3 length is 16 residues. The CDR3 sequence: CASSPLRTGGTDTQYF. The CDR3 DNA follows: TGTGCCAGCTCACCCTTACGAACAGGGGGCACAGATACGCAGTATTTT.